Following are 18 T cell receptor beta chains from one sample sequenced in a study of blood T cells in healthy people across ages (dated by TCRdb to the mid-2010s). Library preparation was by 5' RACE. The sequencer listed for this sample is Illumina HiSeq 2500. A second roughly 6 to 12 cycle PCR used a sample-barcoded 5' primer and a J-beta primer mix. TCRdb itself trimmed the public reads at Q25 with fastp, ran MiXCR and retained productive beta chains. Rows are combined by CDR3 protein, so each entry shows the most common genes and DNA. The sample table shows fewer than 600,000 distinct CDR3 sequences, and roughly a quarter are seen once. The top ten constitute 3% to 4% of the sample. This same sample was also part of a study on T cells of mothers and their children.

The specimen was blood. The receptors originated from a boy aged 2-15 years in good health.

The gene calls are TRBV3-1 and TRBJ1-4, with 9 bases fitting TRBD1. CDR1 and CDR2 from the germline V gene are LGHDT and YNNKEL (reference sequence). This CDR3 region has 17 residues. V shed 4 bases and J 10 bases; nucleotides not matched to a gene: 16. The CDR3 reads CASSRSPGTGYERKLFF. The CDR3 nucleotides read TGTGCCAGCAGCCGCAGTCCCGGGACAGGGTACGAAAGAAAACTGTTTTTT.

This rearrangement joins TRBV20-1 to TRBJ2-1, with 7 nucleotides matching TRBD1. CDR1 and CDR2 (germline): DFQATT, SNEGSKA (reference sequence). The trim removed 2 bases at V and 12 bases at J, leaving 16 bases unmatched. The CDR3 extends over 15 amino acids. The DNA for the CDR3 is TGCAGTGCTAGACCTAACCTGGACAGGTTGGTTGGGCAGTTCTTC. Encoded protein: CSARPNLDRLVGQFF.

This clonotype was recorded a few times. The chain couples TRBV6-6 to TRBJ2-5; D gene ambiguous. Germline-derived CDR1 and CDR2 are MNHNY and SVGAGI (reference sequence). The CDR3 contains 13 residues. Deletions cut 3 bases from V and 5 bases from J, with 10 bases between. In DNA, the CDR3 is TGTGCCAGCAGTTATAGGGCAGTGGAGACCCAGTACTTC. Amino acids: CASSYRAVETQYF.

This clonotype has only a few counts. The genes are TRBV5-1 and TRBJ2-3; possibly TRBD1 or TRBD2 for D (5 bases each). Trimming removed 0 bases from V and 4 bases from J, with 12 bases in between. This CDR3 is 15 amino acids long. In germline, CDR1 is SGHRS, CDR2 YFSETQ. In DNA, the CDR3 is TGCGCCAGCAGCTTGGCCGCTCGGGGCCCAGATACGCAGTATTTT. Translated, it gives CASSLAARGPDTQYF.

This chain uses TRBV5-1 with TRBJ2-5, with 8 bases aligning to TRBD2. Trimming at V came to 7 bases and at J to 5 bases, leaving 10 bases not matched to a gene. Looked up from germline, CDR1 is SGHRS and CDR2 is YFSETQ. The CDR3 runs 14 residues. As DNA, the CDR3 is TGCGCCAGCGGGACGGGGGGGACGTCGGAGACCCAGTACTTC. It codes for CASGTGGTSETQYF. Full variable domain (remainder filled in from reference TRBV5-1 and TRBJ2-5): KAGVTQTPRYLIKTRGQQVTLSCSPISGHRSVSWYQQTPGQGLQFLFEYFSETQRNKGNFPGRFSGRQFSNSRSEMNVSTLELGDSALYLCASGTGGTSETQYFGPGTRLLVL.

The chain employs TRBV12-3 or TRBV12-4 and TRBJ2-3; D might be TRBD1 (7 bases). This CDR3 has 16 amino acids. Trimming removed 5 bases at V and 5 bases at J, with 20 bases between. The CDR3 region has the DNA TGTGCCAGCAGTCCTTCTAGCAGGGGGGCCGTAGATACGCAGTATTTT. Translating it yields CASSPSSRGAVDTQYF.

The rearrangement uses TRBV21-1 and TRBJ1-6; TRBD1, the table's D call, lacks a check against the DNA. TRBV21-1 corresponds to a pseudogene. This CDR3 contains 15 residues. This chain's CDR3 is CASSISQGRESPLHF. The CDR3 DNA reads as TGTGCCAGCAGCATTTCACAGGGCCGAGAATCACCCCTCCACTTT.

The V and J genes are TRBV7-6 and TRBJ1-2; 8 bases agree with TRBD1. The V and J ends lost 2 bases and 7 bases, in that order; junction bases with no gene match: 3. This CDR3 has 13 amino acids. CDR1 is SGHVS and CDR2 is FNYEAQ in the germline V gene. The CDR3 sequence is CASSLTGGPGYTF. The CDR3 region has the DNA TGTGCCAGCAGCTTAACAGGGGGACCTGGCTACACCTTC.

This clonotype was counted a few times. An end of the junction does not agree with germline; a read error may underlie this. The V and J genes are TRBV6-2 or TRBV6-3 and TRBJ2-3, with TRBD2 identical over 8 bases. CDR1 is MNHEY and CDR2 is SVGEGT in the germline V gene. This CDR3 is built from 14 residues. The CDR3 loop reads CAGSYGGATDTQYF. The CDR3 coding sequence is TGTGCCGGCAGTTACGGGGGGGCCACAGATACGCAGTATTTT.

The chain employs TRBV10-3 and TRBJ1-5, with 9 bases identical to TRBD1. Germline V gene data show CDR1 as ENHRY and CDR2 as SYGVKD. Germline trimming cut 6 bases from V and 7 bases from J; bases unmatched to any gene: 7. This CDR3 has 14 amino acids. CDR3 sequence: CAIRGDREGQPQHF. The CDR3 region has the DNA TGTGCCATCAGGGGGGACAGGGAGGGCCAGCCCCAGCATTTT.

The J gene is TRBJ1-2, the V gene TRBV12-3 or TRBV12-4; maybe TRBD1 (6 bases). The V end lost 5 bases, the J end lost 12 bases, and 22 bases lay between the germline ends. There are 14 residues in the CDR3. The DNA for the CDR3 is TGTGCCAGCAGTCCGGAGGGGGGGGGTCTCGTAAACACCTTC. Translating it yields CASSPEGGGLVNTF.

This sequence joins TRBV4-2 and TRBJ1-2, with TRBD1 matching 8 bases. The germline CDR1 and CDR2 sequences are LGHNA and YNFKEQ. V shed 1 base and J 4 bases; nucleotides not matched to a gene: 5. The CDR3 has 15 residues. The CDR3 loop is CASSQGTGLSYGYTF. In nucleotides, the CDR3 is TGTGCCAGCAGCCAAGGGACAGGGCTGAGCTATGGCTACACCTTC.

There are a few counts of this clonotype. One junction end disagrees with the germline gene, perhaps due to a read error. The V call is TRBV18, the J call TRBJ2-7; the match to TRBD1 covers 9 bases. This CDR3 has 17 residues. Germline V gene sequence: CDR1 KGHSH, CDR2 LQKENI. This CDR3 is CASSPPRGTGNSHEQYF. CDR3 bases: TGTGCCAGCTCACCACCAAGGGGGACAGGGAACTCCCACGAGCAGTACTTC.

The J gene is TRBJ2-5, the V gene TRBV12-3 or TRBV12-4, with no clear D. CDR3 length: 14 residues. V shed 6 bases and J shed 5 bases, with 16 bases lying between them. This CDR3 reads CASSLGPSVETQYF. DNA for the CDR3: TGTGCCAGCAGCCTCGGGCCAAGCGTGGAGACCCAGTACTTC.

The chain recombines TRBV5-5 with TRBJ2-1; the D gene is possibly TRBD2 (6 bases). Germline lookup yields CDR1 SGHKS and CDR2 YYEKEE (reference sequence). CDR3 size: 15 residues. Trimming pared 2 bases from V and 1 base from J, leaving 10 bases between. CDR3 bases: TGTGCCAGCAGCTTTCTCGGGAGTTCCTACAATGAGCAGTTCTTC. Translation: CASSFLGSSYNEQFF.

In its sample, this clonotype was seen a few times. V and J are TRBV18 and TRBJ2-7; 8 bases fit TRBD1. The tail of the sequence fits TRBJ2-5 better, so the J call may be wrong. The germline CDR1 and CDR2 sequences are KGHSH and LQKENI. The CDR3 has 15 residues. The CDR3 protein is CASSTGTGLQETQYF. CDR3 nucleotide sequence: TGTGCCAGCTCAACCGGGACAGGCCTCCAAGAGACCCAGTACTTC.

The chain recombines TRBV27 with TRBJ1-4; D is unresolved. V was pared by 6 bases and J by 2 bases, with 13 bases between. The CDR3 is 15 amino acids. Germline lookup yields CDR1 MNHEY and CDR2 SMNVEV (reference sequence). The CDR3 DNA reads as TGTGCCAGCAGCCCAACCTCCTCTACTAATGAAAAACTGTTTTTT. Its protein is CASSPTSSTNEKLFF.

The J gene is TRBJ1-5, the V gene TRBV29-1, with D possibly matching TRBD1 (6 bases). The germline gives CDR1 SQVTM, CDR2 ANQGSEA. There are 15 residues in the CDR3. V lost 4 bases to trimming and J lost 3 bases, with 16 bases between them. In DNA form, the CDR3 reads TGCAGCGTTGTGGAGTCTGCAGGGGTCAATCAGCCCCAGCATTTT. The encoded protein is CSVVESAGVNQPQHF.